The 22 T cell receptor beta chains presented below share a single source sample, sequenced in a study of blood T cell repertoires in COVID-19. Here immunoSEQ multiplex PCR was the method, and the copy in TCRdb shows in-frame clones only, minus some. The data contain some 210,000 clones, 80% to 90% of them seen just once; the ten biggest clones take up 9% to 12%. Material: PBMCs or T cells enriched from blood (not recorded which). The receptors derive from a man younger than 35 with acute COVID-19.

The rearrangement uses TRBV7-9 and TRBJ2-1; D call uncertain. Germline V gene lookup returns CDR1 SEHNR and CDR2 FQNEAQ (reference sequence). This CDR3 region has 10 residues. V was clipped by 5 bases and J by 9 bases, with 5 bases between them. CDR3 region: CASSVSEQFF. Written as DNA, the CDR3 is TGTGCCAGCAGCGTGAGTGAGCAGTTCTTC.

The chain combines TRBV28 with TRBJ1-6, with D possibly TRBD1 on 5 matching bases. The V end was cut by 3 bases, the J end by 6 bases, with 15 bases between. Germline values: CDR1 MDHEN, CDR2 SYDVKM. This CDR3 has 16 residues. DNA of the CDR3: TGTGCCAGCAGTTTCTTCAGGGAAAGGACTAATTCACCCCTCCACTTT. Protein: CASSFFRERTNSPLHF.

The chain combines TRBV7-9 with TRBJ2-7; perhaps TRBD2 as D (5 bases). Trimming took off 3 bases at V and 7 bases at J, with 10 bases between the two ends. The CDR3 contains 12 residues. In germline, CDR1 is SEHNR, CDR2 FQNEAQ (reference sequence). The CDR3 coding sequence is TGTGCCAGCAGCTTTATTCGCGGGGAGCAGTACTTC. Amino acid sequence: CASSFIRGEQYF. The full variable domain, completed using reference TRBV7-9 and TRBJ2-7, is DTGVSQNPRHKITKRGQNVTFRCDPISEHNRLYWYRQTLGQGPEFLTYFQNEAQLEKSRLLSDRFSAERPKGSFSTLEIQRTEQGDSAMYLCASSFIRGEQYFGPGTRLTVT.

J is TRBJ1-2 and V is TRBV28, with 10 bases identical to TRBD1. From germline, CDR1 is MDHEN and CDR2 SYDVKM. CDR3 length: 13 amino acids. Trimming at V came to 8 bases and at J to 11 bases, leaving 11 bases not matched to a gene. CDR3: CASGELDRGAYTF. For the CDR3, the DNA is TGTGCCAGCGGGGAACTGGACAGGGGGGCGTACACCTTC.

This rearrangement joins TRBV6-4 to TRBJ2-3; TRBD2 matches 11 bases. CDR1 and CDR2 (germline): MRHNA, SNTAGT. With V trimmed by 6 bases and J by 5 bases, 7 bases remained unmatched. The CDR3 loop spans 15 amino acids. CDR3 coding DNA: TGTGCCAGCAGCCCTAGCGGGGGGTCGGGAGATACGCAGTATTTT. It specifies CASSPSGGSGDTQYF.

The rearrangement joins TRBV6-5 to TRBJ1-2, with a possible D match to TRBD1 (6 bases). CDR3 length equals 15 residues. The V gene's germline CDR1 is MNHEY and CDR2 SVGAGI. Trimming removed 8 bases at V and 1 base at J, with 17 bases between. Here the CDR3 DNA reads TGTGCCAGCCTACCCAGGGGACAAATTAACTATGGCTACACCTTC. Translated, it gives CASLPRGQINYGYTF.

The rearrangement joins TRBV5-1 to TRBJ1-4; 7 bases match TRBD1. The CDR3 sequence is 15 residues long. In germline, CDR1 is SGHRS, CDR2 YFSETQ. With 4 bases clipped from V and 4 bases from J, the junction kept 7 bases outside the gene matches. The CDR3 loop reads CASSPLQGGNEKLFF. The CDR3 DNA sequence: TGCGCCAGCAGCCCCCTGCAGGGGGGTAATGAAAAACTGTTTTTT.

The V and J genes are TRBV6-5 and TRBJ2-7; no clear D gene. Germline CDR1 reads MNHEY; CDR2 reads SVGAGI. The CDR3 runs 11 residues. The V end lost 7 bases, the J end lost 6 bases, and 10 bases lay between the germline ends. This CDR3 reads CASKRRGEQYF. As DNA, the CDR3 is TGTGCCAGCAAAAGGCGCGGCGAGCAGTACTTC.

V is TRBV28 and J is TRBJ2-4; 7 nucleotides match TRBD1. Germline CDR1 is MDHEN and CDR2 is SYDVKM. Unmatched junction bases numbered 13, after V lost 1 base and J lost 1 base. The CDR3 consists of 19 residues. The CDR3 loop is CASSLSGTARLQAKNIQYF. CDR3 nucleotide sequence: TGTGCCAGCAGTTTATCCGGGACAGCCAGACTACAGGCCAAAAACATTCAGTACTTC.

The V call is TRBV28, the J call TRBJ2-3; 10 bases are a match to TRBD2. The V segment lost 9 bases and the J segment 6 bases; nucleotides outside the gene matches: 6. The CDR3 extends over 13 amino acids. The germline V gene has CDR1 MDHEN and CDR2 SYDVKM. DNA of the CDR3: TGTGCCAGTTTAGCGGGAGGCGCGGATACGCAGTATTTT. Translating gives CASLAGGADTQYF.

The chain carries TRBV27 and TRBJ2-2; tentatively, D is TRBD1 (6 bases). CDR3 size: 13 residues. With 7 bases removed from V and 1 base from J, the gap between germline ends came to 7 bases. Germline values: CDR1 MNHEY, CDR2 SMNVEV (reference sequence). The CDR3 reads CASKGQNTGELFF. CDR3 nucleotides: TGTGCCAGCAAGGGACAGAACACCGGGGAGCTGTTTTTT.

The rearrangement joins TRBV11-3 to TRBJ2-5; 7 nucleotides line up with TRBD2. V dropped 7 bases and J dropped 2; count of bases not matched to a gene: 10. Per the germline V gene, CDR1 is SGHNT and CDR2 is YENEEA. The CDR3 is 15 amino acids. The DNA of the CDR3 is TGTGCCAGCACCTACACGTGGGGAGGGCAAGAGACCCAGTACTTC. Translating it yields CASTYTWGGQETQYF.

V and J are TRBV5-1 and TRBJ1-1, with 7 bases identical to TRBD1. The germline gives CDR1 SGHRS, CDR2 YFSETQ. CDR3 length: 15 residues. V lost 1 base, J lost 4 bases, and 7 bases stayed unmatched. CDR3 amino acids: CASSLIEGAGTEAFF. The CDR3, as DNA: TGCGCCAGCAGCTTGATTGAGGGGGCAGGCACTGAAGCTTTCTTT.

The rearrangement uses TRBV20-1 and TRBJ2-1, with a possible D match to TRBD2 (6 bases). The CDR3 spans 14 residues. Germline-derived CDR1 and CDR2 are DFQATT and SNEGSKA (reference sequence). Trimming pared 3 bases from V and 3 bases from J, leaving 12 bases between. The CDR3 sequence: CSASDGGDYNEQFF. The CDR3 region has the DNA TGCAGTGCTAGTGATGGCGGGGACTACAATGAGCAGTTCTTC.

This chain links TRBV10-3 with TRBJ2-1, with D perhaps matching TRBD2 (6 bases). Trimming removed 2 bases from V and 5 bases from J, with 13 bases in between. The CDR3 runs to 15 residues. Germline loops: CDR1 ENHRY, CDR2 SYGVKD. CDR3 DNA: TGTGCCATCAGTGAGGGCGGGGACTCTCACAATGAGCAGTTCTTC. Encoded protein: CAISEGGDSHNEQFF.

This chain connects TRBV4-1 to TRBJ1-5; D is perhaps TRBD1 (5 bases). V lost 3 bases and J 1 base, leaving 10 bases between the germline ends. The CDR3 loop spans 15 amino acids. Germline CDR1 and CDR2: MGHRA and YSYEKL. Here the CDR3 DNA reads TGCGCCAGCAGCCAGGGGCTTCTAAGCAATCAGCCCCAGCATTTT. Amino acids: CASSQGLLSNQPQHF.

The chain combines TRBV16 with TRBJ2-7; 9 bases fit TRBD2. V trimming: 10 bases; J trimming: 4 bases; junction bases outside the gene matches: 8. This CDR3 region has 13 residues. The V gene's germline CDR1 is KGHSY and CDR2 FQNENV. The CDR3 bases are TGTGCCACAAGAACTAGCGGGCTTTACGAGCAGTACTTC. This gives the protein CATRTSGLYEQYF.

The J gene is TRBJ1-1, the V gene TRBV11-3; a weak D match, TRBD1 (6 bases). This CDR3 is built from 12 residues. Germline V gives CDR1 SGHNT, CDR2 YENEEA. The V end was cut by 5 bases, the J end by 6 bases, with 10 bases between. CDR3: CASSEGGPEAFF. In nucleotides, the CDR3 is TGTGCCAGCAGCGAGGGGGGGCCTGAAGCTTTCTTT.

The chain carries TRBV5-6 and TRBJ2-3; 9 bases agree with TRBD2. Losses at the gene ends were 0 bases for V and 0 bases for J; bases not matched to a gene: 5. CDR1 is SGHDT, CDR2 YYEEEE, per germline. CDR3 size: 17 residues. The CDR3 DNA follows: TGTGCCAGCAGCTTGGAGCTAGCGGGGCCTAGCACAGATACGCAGTATTTT. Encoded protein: CASSLELAGPSTDTQYF.

CDR3 bases: TGTGCCAGCAGTGAAGCCGTCAGGGTCTGGATGAACACTGAAGCTTTCTTT. Protein product: CASSEAVRVWMNTEAFF. The chain combines TRBV2 with TRBJ1-1; a possible D gene is TRBD1 (5 bases). V lost 0 bases and J lost 0, with 14 bases in between. Germline assignment: CDR1 SNHLY and CDR2 FYNNEI. The CDR3 spans 17 residues.

CDR3: CASSFEAYTEAFF. CDR3 nucleotide sequence: TGTGCCAGCAGTTTTGAGGCGTACACTGAAGCTTTCTTT. The chain has TRBV28 and TRBJ1-1; D is uncertain. Trimming stripped 3 bases from V and 3 bases from J, with 8 bases between. Looked up from germline, CDR1 is MDHEN and CDR2 is SYDVKM. The CDR3 has 13 amino acids.

In DNA form, the CDR3 reads TGCGCCAGCAGCTTGGTGGGTAGCGGCACCTACGAGCAGTACTTC. It specifies CASSLVGSGTYEQYF. J is TRBJ2-7 and V is TRBV5-1, with D possibly TRBD2 on 6 matching bases. V was trimmed by 0 bases and J by 2 bases, leaving 12 bases between them. From germline, CDR1 is SGHRS and CDR2 YFSETQ. CDR3 size: 15 residues. Full variable domain (missing parts from reference TRBV5-1 and TRBJ2-7): KAGVTQTPRYLIKTRGQQVTLSCSPISGHRSVSWYQQTPGQGLQFLFEYFSETQRNKGNFPGRFSGRQFSNSRSEMNVSTLELGDSALYLCASSLVGSGTYEQYFGPGTRLTVT.